The table lists the clone carrying this TCR beta chain with a few counts. Its matching antigen is unknown. This entry is derived from a study of HIV-infected children after antiretroviral therapy interruption. V shed 5 bases and J shed 6 bases, with 19 bases lying between them. The germline gives CDR1 DFQATT, CDR2 SNEGSKA (reference sequence). The length of the CDR3 is 14 residues. Treatment given: PENTA 11 planned treatment interruption arm or continuous ART arm. Naive CD4+ CD45RA+ CD45RO- T cells were sorted from thawed PBMCs. RNA-based 3' RACE libraries used unique molecular identifiers. TCRdb reprocessed the 3' RACE reads with MiXCR, giving one entry per CDR3 protein. The repertoire holds around 50,000 distinct CDR3 sequences, 3.5% to 5% seen once, with approximately 0.7% in the top ten. Findings and limits, study-wide: Some non-naive CD45RA+ T cells might be present among sorted naive cells.

The receptor was isolated from a pool of human donors with HIV. This specimen was CD45RA+ CD4+ T cells from PBMCs, pooled from several time points, taken from a donor given antiretroviral therapy, either interrupted or continuous. Specified subset: naive CD4+ CD45RA+ CD45RO- T cells. The J gene is TRBJ1-2, the V gene TRBV20-1, with D possibly matching TRBD1 (6 bases). The CDR3 DNA reads as TGCAGTGCTGTTCAATACAGGGAGGGGGATGGCTACACCTTC. Encoded protein: CSAVQYREGDGYTF.